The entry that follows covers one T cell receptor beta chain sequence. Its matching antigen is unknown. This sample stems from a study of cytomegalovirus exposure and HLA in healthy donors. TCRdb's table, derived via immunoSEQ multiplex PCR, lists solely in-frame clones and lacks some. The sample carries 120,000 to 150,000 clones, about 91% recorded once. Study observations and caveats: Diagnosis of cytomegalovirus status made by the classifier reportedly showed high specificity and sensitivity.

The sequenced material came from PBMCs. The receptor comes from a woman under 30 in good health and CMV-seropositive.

CDR3 nucleotide sequence: TGTGCCAGTAGTAACAGAAGGCAGGGAGATACGCAGTATTTT. It yields the protein CASSNRRQGDTQYF. The V call is TRBV19, the J call TRBJ2-3; a possible D gene is TRBD1 (5 bases). V lost 4 bases and J lost 5, with 13 bases in between. The CDR3 covers 14 residues. Germline V CDR1 and CDR2: LNHDA, SQIVND (reference sequence).